The T cell receptor (beta chain) described here comes from a study of blood T cell repertoires in COVID-19. Study-level background: The study drew acute and convalescent COVID-19 samples from the United States, Italy and Spain. T cells, B-cell-depleted T cells, or PBMCs provided the cDNA or gDNA that served as material.

Individuals drawn from 24 US areas were roughly 18 to 95 years old. Recovery meant two consecutive negative NP/OP PCR tests, professional clearance, or resolved symptoms. Clones were read by immunoSEQ multiplex PCR, and TCRdb kept only the in-frame ones, dropping some. The sample holds 60,000 to 70,000 clones; 88% are singletons and the top ten take about 9.5%. CDR3 size: 13 residues. V dropped 5 bases and J dropped 5; count of bases not matched to a gene: 5. Germline CDR1 SEHNR, CDR2 FQNEAQ (reference sequence). This clone was detected only once. This TCR derives from a woman between 40 and 50 years old who had recovered from COVID-19. The chain is built from TRBV7-9 and TRBJ2-7; 8 positions agree with TRBD1. Sequencing input: PBMCs or T cells enriched from blood (not recorded which). The CDR3 nucleotides read TGTGCCAGCAGCCAGGACAGGGCCGACGAGCAGTACTTC. Its protein is CASSQDRADEQYF.